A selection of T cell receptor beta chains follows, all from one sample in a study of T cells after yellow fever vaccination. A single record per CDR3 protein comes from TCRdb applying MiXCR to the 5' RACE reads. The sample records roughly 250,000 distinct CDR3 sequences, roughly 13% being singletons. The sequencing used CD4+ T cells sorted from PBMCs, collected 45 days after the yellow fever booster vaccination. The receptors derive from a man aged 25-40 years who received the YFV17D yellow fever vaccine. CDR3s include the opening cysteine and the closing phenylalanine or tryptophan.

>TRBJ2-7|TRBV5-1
CASSREGSPSYEQYF
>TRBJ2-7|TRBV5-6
CARSLWQGQTEQYF
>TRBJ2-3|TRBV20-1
CSARDSHTQYF
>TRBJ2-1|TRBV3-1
CASSQGSGSWNEQFF
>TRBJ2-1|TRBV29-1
CSVSMTGLSYNEQFF
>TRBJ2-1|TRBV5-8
CASSRWGAGYNEQFF
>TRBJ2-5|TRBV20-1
CSAPDPTSSVETQYF
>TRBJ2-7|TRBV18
CASSPENRGGYEQYF
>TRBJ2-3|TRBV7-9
CASRPSGSDTQYF
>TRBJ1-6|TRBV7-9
CASNSSDGPLHF
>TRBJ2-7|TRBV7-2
CASSIRGDSGRAYEQYF
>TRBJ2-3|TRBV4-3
CASSLGTSGRIDTQYF
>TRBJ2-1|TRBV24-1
CATSGRESLYEQFF